The 2 T cell receptor beta chains in this list originate from one sample, sequenced in a study of T-cell reconstitution after alpha-beta-depleted transplantation in children. The TCRbeta library was prepared with unique molecular identifiers. Via MiXCR, TCRdb re-called the PCR reads, giving one row per CDR3 protein. The repertoire includes approximately 99,000 distinct CDR3 sequences, 6.4% of them detected once, and roughly 23% sits in the top ten. Sequenced here: PBMCs, mostly from graft donor cells, sampled 360 days after TCRalphabeta/CD19-depleted stem cell transplant. The receptors shown here come from a male patient aged 2 to 9 who had a stem cell transplant for acute lymphoblastic leukemia, so the T cells may come from the graft donor.

Ten or more counts support this clonotype. The V and J genes are TRBV12-3 or TRBV12-4 and TRBJ2-4; a possible D gene is TRBD2 (6 bases). Trimming left V 1 base short and J 3 bases short, with 10 bases between. This CDR3 region has 15 residues. The CDR3 spells CASSLGGLDKNIQYF. The CDR3 nucleotides are TGTGCCAGCAGTTTAGGGGGACTGGACAAAAACATTCAGTACTTC.

The table lists this clonotype with many counts. The chain employs TRBV25-1 and TRBJ1-1; D unresolved. The CDR3 runs to 13 residues. Germline CDR1 is MGHDK and CDR2 is SYGVNS. Trimming cost V 8 bases and J 1 base, with 11 bases left between them. The CDR3 coding sequence is TGTGCCAGCCTTTCGTGGGCGAACACTGAAGCTTTCTTT. This translates into CASLSWANTEAFF.